Each of the 8 T cell receptor beta chains below was sequenced from the same sample in a study of spatial heterogeneity in lung cancer. From the 5' RACE reads, TCRdb called clonotypes with MiXCR, one entry per CDR3 protein. The top ten hold 8.3% of the sample, which has around 7,400 distinct CDR3 sequences, roughly 7.5% seen once. Time point in this sample: sample taken at primary tumor resection. The antigens these receptors bind are not known. Study-wide results and limits: One measure, the expanded intratumoral alpha and beta TCR count, tracked tumor mutation counts.

The input for sequencing was lung tumor tissue, taken at surgery. The source of these receptors is a male donor with early-stage non-small cell lung cancer.

The J gene is TRBJ2-7, the V gene TRBV29-1; D uncertain. Germline V CDR1 and CDR2: SQVTM, ANQGSEA. The CDR3 has 13 residues. Trimming stripped 4 bases from V and 1 base from J, with 11 bases between. The CDR3 region is CSVGSLGSYEQYF. CDR3 nucleotide sequence: TGCAGCGTTGGGAGCCTGGGGTCCTACGAGCAGTACTTC.

At least ten counts were recorded for this clonotype. The chain has TRBV28 and TRBJ1-2; 10 bases are a match to TRBD1. The ends lost 5 bases at V and 5 bases at J; junction bases unmatched: 14. This CDR3 has 17 residues. Germline V lookup: CDR1 MDHEN, CDR2 SYDVKM. As DNA, the CDR3 is TGTGCCAGCAGTATTCCGATAACGGGACAGGGGAGGTATGGCTACACCTTC. This gives the protein CASSIPITGQGRYGYTF.

In its sample, this clonotype ranks as medium-sized. The rearrangement uses TRBV6-2 or TRBV6-3 and TRBJ2-7; 7 bases are a match to TRBD2. The CDR3 sequence is 15 residues long. Germline CDR1 is MNHEY and CDR2 is SVGEGT. After removal of 2 bases from V and 2 bases from J, the junction contained 6 bases not matched to a gene. The CDR3 protein is CASSYVAGPTYEQYF. CDR3 DNA: TGTGCCAGCAGTTACGTAGCGGGCCCGACCTACGAGCAGTACTTC.

This clonotype is classed as medium-sized. The CDR3: CASMGFIGEADTQYF. The CDR3 region has the DNA TGTGCCAGCATGGGGTTCATCGGAGAGGCAGATACGCAGTATTTT. This chain connects TRBV12-3 or TRBV12-4 to TRBJ2-3; unclear D gene. This CDR3 region has 15 residues. Trimming pared 7 bases from V and 4 bases from J, leaving 18 bases between.

This clonotype was seen repeatedly, ten times or more. This rearrangement joins TRBV5-1 to TRBJ1-1, with D tentatively TRBD1 (6 bases). Per the germline V gene, CDR1 is SGHRS and CDR2 is YFSETQ. This CDR3 spans 16 amino acids. V dropped 3 bases and J dropped 4 bases, with 19 bases sitting between them. CDR3 bases: TGCGCCAGCAGCTCAGGGGTTTCCGTGGGAGGCACTGAAGCTTTCTTT. This encodes CASSSGVSVGGTEAFF.

This clonotype was observed many times. The V and J genes are TRBV20-1 and TRBJ2-7; 9 nucleotides align to TRBD2. The V gene end was trimmed by 6 bases and the J gene end by 7 bases; junction bases not matched to a gene: 16. Per the germline V gene, CDR1 is DFQATT and CDR2 is SNEGSKA (reference sequence). CDR3 length: 15 residues. CDR3 nucleotide sequence: TGCAGTGCGGCGGGGCTGGCGGGAGGGCCGGGGGAGCAGTACTTC. It is translated as CSAAGLAGGPGEQYF.

This clonotype is labeled as medium-sized. This chain connects TRBV6-5 to TRBJ2-3; tentative D call: TRBD2 (7 bases). The CDR3 has 15 amino acids. Trimming took off 0 bases at V and 6 bases at J, with 13 bases between the two ends. Germline values: CDR1 MNHEY, CDR2 SVGAGI. The CDR3 sequence: CASSYSRGPGDTQYF. CDR3 DNA: TGTGCCAGCAGTTACTCGCGGGGGCCCGGGGATACGCAGTATTTT.

Many counts were recorded for this clonotype. The rearrangement joins TRBV12-5 to TRBJ2-1, with TRBD1 identical over 7 bases. In germline, CDR1 is LGHNT, CDR2 FRNRAP. The CDR3 runs 17 residues. Germline trimming cut 2 bases from V and 6 bases from J; bases unmatched to any gene: 13. CDR3 loop: CASGLPPQGVNANEQFF. CDR3 coding DNA: TGTGCTAGTGGTTTGCCCCCCCAGGGGGTGAATGCCAATGAGCAGTTCTTC.